This T cell receptor beta chain was captured in a study of cytomegalovirus exposure and HLA in healthy donors listed by TCRdb under 2017. Background for the entire study: An earlier analysis of approximately 550 of the donors reported 250 to 300 Gb of sequence data and approximately 110 million unique TCR beta sequences from about 200 million T cells. The aim of the study was to test whether cataloging public T cell receptors could identify signatures of past pathogen exposure. In addition to the first cohort of around 670 subjects, a separate validation cohort of 130 or so different subjects was used. In an earlier analysis of roughly 540 of the donors, high-throughput TCR beta sequencing was used to judge whether each TCR beta V gene segment behaved as functional or pseudogenic. High-throughput TCR immunosequencing, statistical association of individual TCRs with disease status, and machine learning were combined to predict cytomegalovirus infection status. HLA typing covered class I and class II loci at four-digit resolution. Typing coverage varied by locus: roughly 629-630 donors for A, B, C, DRB1 and DQB1; under 550 for DQA1; more than 600 for DPA1; more than 450 for DPB1. Approximately 300 gigabases of sequencing data and around 80 million unique TCR sequences made up an early release that covered 640 HLA-typed donors. A later analysis re-analyzed previously published TCR beta repertoires from about 730 donors and added high-resolution HLA genotyping to study TCR occurrence patterns. The study used immunosequencing to profile the T cell repertoires of 666 subjects and linked those repertoires to cytomegalovirus serostatus. Alongside the repertoire data, information on donor age, sex, ethnicity and CMV serostatus was compiled. Of the roughly 410 genotyped donors, 80% to 90% were placed in the genetic ancestry cluster associated with self-reported Caucasian donors. Genome-wide SNP genotypes for about 55% of the roughly 670 donors were used in a later genetic analysis, which treated that subset as a discovery cohort. Every discovery cohort repertoire had been produced on one sequencing platform. Among 398 genotyped donors of the cohort, an average of approximately 250,000 unique TCR beta nucleotide sequences were sequenced per donor, roughly 18% of them non-productive. In the later analysis, no new phenotypic data were used to find candidate immune exposures; instead, reliance was placed on TCR beta sequences and their occurrence across donors. Four to six DR-DQ haplotypes were handled as single units for association and clustering, since linkage in the cohort was strong. The paper as a whole reports these results and caveats: Correlated functional status among segregating V segments might be attributable to linkage disequilibrium, but an unknown experimental factor could not be ruled out. Cytomegalovirus status was reported to be diagnosed by the classifier with high specificity and sensitivity in both the original and validation cohorts. In a later analysis, most CMV-associated TCR beta chains were found to appear HLA-restricted, with HLA associations seemingly driven largely by CMV exposure. The authors suggested that the approach could potentially be generalized to other disease states and immunological phenotypes. Roughly uniform sequencing depth across donors was assumed in presence/absence analyses, although this assumption may not hold. In an earlier analysis of 587 of the donors, most TCR beta V segments appeared in productive rearrangements about 87% or about 30% of the time, broadly matching IMGT annotations. In vitro tests confirmed that a few of the cytomegalovirus-associated TCR beta chains recognize cytomegalovirus antigens. Because counts were too low, 15 to 20 rarely observed V segments, including chromosome 9 orphons, were left out of the earlier analysis of approximately 580 of the donors. Across donors, most TCR sequences were observed very rarely, whereas some public TCRs were present in many individuals. A further reported finding was that TCR beta sequences accurately predicted the HLA-A and HLA-B alleles for most subjects in the first cohort. Because HLA typing was missing for some donors at each locus, association tests included only the typed subset. The study listed 150 to 200 TCR beta chains as associated with cytomegalovirus. Several of the top co-occurrence clusters appeared to be linked to parvovirus B19, influenza, CMV and Epstein-Barr virus, according to a later analysis. Immune exposure information for the cohort was limited to CMV serostatus. This cohort had only TCR beta chains sequenced, and the lack of alpha or paired-chain data limited which features could be detected. When HLA alleles, especially DR and DQ, strongly co-occurred, TCR associations were difficult to assign to individual alleles. A later analysis found that TCR association rates varied across HLA loci, with DRB1 alleles showing the most associated TCRs and HLA-C alleles the fewest. In a later analysis, HLA-associated TCR beta chains showed more clonal expansion and lower generation probabilities than non-associated chains that were equally common. A cluster of highly shared sequence variants was judged likely to be a technical artifact of the sequencing pipeline. An association between a missense DCLRE1C variant and V-gene and J-gene trimming of TCR beta chains was found in a later genetic analysis and replicated in an independent cohort. A later genetic analysis reported fewer N-insertions in productive TCRs among donors in an Asian-associated ancestry cluster than the approximately 700-donor mean. Because the 87-base-pair reads could not distinguish some IMGT-functional V segments, including TRBV6-2 and TRBV6-3, those segments were excluded. Specific HLA alleles were associated with 16,951 TCR beta sequences at a false discovery rate of 0.05 in a later analysis.

The germline V and J ends show losses of 4 bases and 6 bases respectively, and no gene match explains 4 bases of the junction. CDR1 is given as KGHSH and CDR2 as LQKENI, both from the germline V gene. Counted from cysteine to phenylalanine, this CDR3 has 13 amino acids. The kept DNA is CDR3 alone, 39 bases in frame from the first base. Library prep was done by the immunoSEQ multiplex PCR assay. A mixture of 60 forward primers for TCR Vbeta segments and 13 reverse primers for TCR Jbeta segments was used in the multiplex PCR. Amplification of the CDR3 region of rearranged TCR beta genes was performed with a multiplex PCR assay on genomic DNA. Amplified TCR beta libraries were sequenced as 87-base-pair reads on the Illumina HiSeq System. The original pipeline was this. A later analysis counted some 74 million unique TCR beta chains across the 600 to 850 repertoires, and roughly 9.9 million of these chains were shared by at least two donors. Raw reads were error-corrected and collapsed into unique sequences by a nearest-neighbor algorithm in which closely related sequences were merged to remove PCR and sequencing errors. CDR3 sequences were aligned to IMGT reference sequences to assign V, D and J gene segments. For a sequence to be retained, a match of at least six nucleotides to both a V gene segment and a J gene segment was required. Rearrangements were called productive when the CDR3 lacked stop codons and stayed in frame with V and J; all others were non-productive. CDR3 was defined according to IMGT convention as the region running from the second conserved V-encoded cysteine to the conserved J-encoded phenylalanine. The earlier analysis of about 640 of the donors excluded any sequence lacking an unambiguous match to a single V gene segment. An earlier analysis of about 600 of the donors called V segments functional above 56.7% productive rearrangements and segregating when the between-donor standard deviation exceeded 5%. A statistical classification framework was built to diagnose cytomegalovirus status from the catalog of TCR beta chain sequences. A later analysis assigned V and J genes by comparing TCR nucleotide sequences with IMGT/GENE-DB human TR gene sequences. In a later analysis, CDR3 sequences and most-parsimonious VDJ recombination scenarios were assigned using the TCRdist pipeline. In a later analysis, each TCR beta chain was defined by its CDR3 amino acid sequence together with its V-gene family, and reads lacking a unique V-gene family were excluded. In a later analysis, 450 to 600 highly shared, low-generation-probability nucleotide sequences were removed to address suspected cross-contamination and a sequencing artifact. A later analysis calculated a clonal expansion index for each public chain from normalized within-repertoire ranks of inferred template counts. Generation probabilities in a later analysis came from a VDJ recombination model fitted to out-of-frame rearrangements, and those results were checked against IGoR. In a later analysis, TCR-TCR, TCR-HLA and TCR-CMV co-occurrence was scored with hypergeometric tests, and a repertoire-size bias correction was applied to TCR pairs. In a later analysis, false discovery rates were estimated by permuting HLA or CMV assignments 20 times. A later analysis grouped co-occurring TCRs with DBSCAN, adding TCRdist sequence similarity when clustering within HLA-allele-positive subsets. Repertoires with fewer than 30,000 or more than 120,000 public chains, plus five repertoires with anomalous nucleotide sharing, were excluded from co-occurrence clustering. Sourced from immuneACCESS, this table was stored by TCRdb with only in-frame sequences that have V and J called. A share of the clones is absent; for the studies checked, an unresolved V gene accounts for under half, and the remainder has no known explanation. V and J calls and clone size follow that table, whereas D and trimming were derived from the DNA. For this sample the table gives around 140,000 clones, of which more than 75% were detected only once. Less than 1.1% of the sample rests with the top ten.

The cohort was made up of 666 healthy bone marrow donors. Cohort members were all nominally healthy when sampled, although unrecorded immune exposures were likely present. The donor was CMV seronegative and belonged to the group of several hundred seronegative cohort members. A peripheral blood sample was provided by each donor, and peripheral blood mononuclear cells were used for TCR beta sequencing. Genomic DNA was extracted from the blood cell samples with the Qiagen DNeasy Blood Extraction Kit. A word on this clone: It has no known antigen specificity. Per-base quality was not reported, and no clone a single base away is much larger than it.

Sequenced material: PBMCs. This TCR was recovered from a male donor in good health and CMV-seronegative. The chain is made from TRBV18 and TRBJ1-2; TRBD1 agrees with 8 junctional bases. CDR3 loop: CASSLGTGDGYTF. The sequenced DNA is TGTGCCAGCTCACTCGGGACAGGAGATGGCTACACCTTC.